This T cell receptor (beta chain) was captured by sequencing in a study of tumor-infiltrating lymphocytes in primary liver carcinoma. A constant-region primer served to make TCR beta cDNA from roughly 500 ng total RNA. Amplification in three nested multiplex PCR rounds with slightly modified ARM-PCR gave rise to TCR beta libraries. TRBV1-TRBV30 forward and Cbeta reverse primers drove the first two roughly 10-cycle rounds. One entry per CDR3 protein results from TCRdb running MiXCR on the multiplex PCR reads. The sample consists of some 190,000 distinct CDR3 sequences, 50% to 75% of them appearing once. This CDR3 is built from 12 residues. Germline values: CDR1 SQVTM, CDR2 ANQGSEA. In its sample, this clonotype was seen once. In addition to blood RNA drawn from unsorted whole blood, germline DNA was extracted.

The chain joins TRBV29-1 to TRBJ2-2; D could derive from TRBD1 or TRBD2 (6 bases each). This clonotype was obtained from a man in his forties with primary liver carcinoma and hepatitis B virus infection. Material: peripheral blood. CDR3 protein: CSAERGAEELFF. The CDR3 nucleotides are TGCAGTGCTGAAAGGGGGGCCGAGGAGCTGTTTTTT.